Below are 18 T cell receptor beta chains sequenced from a single sample in a study of spatial heterogeneity in lung cancer. The sample's time point: sample taken at primary tumor resection. One entry per CDR3 protein, called by TCRdb with MiXCR from the 5' RACE reads. Here the sample spans some 78,000 distinct CDR3 sequences, under 8.5% being singletons. The sample in question was PBMCs, obtained at surgery. The origin of the receptors is a male donor with early-stage non-small cell lung cancer.

This clonotype was seen many times. This rearrangement joins TRBV5-8 to TRBJ2-1; TRBD2 aligns across 9 bases. Trimming at V came to 4 bases and at J to 4 bases, leaving 12 bases not matched to a gene. This CDR3 spans 17 amino acids. The germline CDR1 and CDR2 sequences are SGHTS and YDEGEE. CDR3 DNA sequence: TGTGCCAGCAGCCTAGGAGTGGGGACTAGCCTTTACAATGAGCAGTTCTTC. Encoded protein: CASSLGVGTSLYNEQFF. The full variable domain, rest sourced from reference TRBV5-8 and TRBJ2-1, is EAGVTQSPTHLIKTRGQQATLRCSPISGHTSVYWYQQALGLGLQFLLWYDEGEERNRGNFPPRFSGRQFPNYSSELNVNALELEDSALYLCASSLGVGTSLYNEQFFGPGTRLTVL.

In this sample, this clonotype turned up many times. V is TRBV5-1 and J is TRBJ1-2, with no clear D. The CDR3 contains 14 residues. The germline V gene encodes CDR1 SGHRS and CDR2 YFSETQ. Trimming shortened V by 2 bases and J by 8 bases, and 16 bases separated the two germline ends. This CDR3 reads CASSLGVREEGYTF. CDR3 in DNA: TGCGCCAGCAGCTTAGGAGTTCGGGAGGAAGGCTACACCTTC.

The gene calls are TRBV12-3 or TRBV12-4 and TRBJ2-5, with D maybe TRBD1 (7 bases). Trimming pared 5 bases from V and 2 bases from J, leaving 15 bases between. The CDR3 has 15 amino acids. DNA for the CDR3: TGTGCCAGCAGTCCCTTGACAGGGAGGCAAGAGACCCAGTACTTC. It is translated as CASSPLTGRQETQYF.

The chain carries TRBV2 and TRBJ2-1; 13 nucleotides align to TRBD2. Germline CDR1 and CDR2: SNHLY and FYNNEI. After removal of 4 bases from V and 2 bases from J, the junction contained 2 bases not matched to a gene. The CDR3 has 16 residues. The CDR3 reads CASSGTSGRAYNEQFF. Here the CDR3 DNA reads TGTGCCAGCAGTGGGACTAGCGGGAGAGCCTACAATGAGCAGTTCTTC. Filled out from reference TRBV2 and TRBJ2-1, the complete variable domain reads EPEVTQTPSHQVTQMGQEVILRCVPISNHLYFYWYRQILGQKVEFLVSFYNNEISEKSEIFDDQFSVERPDGSNFTLKIRSTKLEDSAMYFCASSGTSGRAYNEQFFGPGTRLTVL.

This sequence joins TRBV11-2 and TRBJ1-4, with D perhaps TRBD1 (5 bases). Deletions cut 0 bases from V and 8 bases from J, with 10 bases between. Germline V gene sequence: CDR1 SGHAT, CDR2 FQNNGV. The CDR3 spans 14 residues. The CDR3 DNA sequence: TGTGCCAGCAGCTTAGATGGTCGGGGCGAAAAACTGTTTTTT. This sequence encodes CASSLDGRGEKLFF.

This clonotype was counted at least ten times. The J gene is TRBJ1-1, the V gene TRBV20-1; no definite D call. CDR1 and CDR2 (germline): DFQATT, SNEGSKA (reference sequence). V dropped 0 bases and J dropped 1 base, with 12 bases sitting between them. The CDR3 runs 15 residues. CDR3 sequence: CSARDLGGRNTEAFF. The DNA of the CDR3 is TGCAGTGCTAGAGATCTGGGAGGAAGGAACACTGAAGCTTTCTTT.

This clonotype showed up just a few times. The V gene is TRBV5-1, the J gene TRBJ2-1, with D unclear. From germline, CDR1 is SGHRS and CDR2 YFSETQ. Trimming stripped 0 bases from V and 1 base from J, with 8 bases between. This CDR3 is 15 amino acids long. The CDR3 here is CASSLARASYNEQFF. The DNA for the CDR3 is TGCGCCAGCAGCTTGGCTCGGGCGTCCTACAATGAGCAGTTCTTC.

This clonotype was observed at least ten times. The chain joins TRBV2 to TRBJ2-2; D gene ambiguous. V dropped 4 bases and J dropped 2 bases, with 8 bases sitting between them. Germline V gene sequence: CDR1 SNHLY, CDR2 FYNNEI. This CDR3 has 14 amino acids. The CDR3 loop reads CASSVGPNTGELFF. The CDR3 bases are TGTGCCAGCAGTGTAGGCCCTAACACCGGGGAGCTGTTTTTT.

V is TRBV6-5 and J is TRBJ2-5, with 10 positions matching TRBD1. The germline V gene encodes CDR1 MNHEY and CDR2 SVGAGI. The CDR3 spans 16 residues. Trimming cost V 2 bases and J 4 bases; bases outside gene matches: 7. The CDR3 sequence: CASSYIPGQGLETQYF. The DNA for the CDR3 is TGTGCCAGCAGTTACATTCCGGGACAGGGGTTAGAGACCCAGTACTTC.

This clonotype came up many times. V is TRBV7-2 and J is TRBJ2-1, with 13 bases aligning to TRBD2. The V segment lost 5 bases and the J segment 0 bases; nucleotides outside the gene matches: 7. Germline V gene sequence: CDR1 SGHTA, CDR2 FQGNSA. The CDR3 covers 18 residues. CDR3 in amino acids: CASSQGLAGWSSYNEQFF. The CDR3 DNA follows: TGTGCCAGCAGCCAGGGACTAGCGGGGTGGAGCTCCTACAATGAGCAGTTCTTC.

In its sample, this clonotype was seen a few times. J is TRBJ1-2 and V is TRBV14; D not resolved. The V end lost 1 base, the J end lost 10 bases, and 13 bases lay between the germline ends. Germline V gene lookup returns CDR1 SGHDN and CDR2 FVKESK. The CDR3 consists of 13 residues. CDR3 amino acids: CASSQAPGRPYTF. The CDR3, as DNA: TGTGCCAGCAGCCAAGCACCAGGACGACCCTACACCTTC.

This sequence joins TRBV19 and TRBJ1-5; TRBD1 aligns across 7 bases. This CDR3 is 12 amino acids long. In germline, CDR1 is LNHDA, CDR2 SQIVND (reference sequence). Trimming cost V 8 bases and J 4 bases; bases outside gene matches: 2. This CDR3 reads CASRQGNQPQHF. The CDR3 DNA sequence: TGTGCCAGTCGACAGGGAAATCAGCCCCAGCATTTT.

This clonotype has at least ten counts. V usage is TRBV7-6 and J usage is TRBJ2-7; 9 bases line up with TRBD1. This CDR3 is 17 amino acids long. Trimming cost V 5 bases and J 0 bases; bases outside gene matches: 11. Germline assignment: CDR1 SGHVS and CDR2 FNYEAQ. CDR3 residues: CASSPWTGAHSSYEQYF. The CDR3 DNA reads as TGTGCCAGCAGCCCTTGGACAGGGGCCCATAGCTCCTACGAGCAGTACTTC.

The table lists this clonotype with many counts. The V call is TRBV29-1, the J call TRBJ2-3; 9 bases map to TRBD2. Germline V gene data show CDR1 as SQVTM and CDR2 as ANQGSEA. The CDR3 runs 14 residues. V trimming: 3 bases; J trimming: 7 bases; junction bases outside the gene matches: 8. This chain's CDR3 is CSVEGSGSINTQYF. In DNA form, the CDR3 reads TGCAGCGTTGAGGGTAGCGGGAGTATAAATACGCAGTATTTT.

This clonotype has more than one count but fewer than ten. CDR3: CASSMGQGTDSPLHF. Written as DNA, the CDR3 is TGTGCCAGCAGCATGGGACAGGGGACAGATTCACCCCTCCACTTT. This chain links TRBV7-9 with TRBJ1-6, with 10 bases fitting TRBD1. The germline V gene encodes CDR1 SEHNR and CDR2 FQNEAQ (reference sequence). CDR3 size: 15 residues. With 5 bases clipped from V and 8 bases from J, the junction kept 6 bases outside the gene matches.

Ten or more counts support this clonotype. The chain uses TRBV6-2 or TRBV6-3 and TRBJ2-7; D perhaps matches TRBD2 (5 bases). Trimming pared 4 bases from V and 6 bases from J, leaving 19 bases between. The V gene's germline CDR1 is MNHEY and CDR2 SVGEGT. The CDR3 sequence is 15 residues long. Here the CDR3 DNA reads TGTGCCAGCAGTTCCCTGGCAGGTGGAGGCAGCGAGCAGTACTTC. Translated: CASSSLAGGGSEQYF.

This clonotype was observed a handful of times. The gene calls are TRBV11-2 and TRBJ1-1; D gene unclear. This CDR3 has 12 residues. V was shortened by 1 base and J by 7 bases, with 7 bases between the two germline ends. Germline CDR1 and CDR2: SGHAT and FQNNGV. The chain's CDR3 is CASSLAMVEAFF. CDR3 coding DNA: TGTGCCAGCAGCTTAGCGATGGTTGAAGCTTTCTTT.

The chain combines TRBV7-8 with TRBJ2-6; D gene uncertain. CDR1 is SGHVS and CDR2 is FQNEAQ in the germline V gene. The germline V and J ends were trimmed by 7 bases and 2 bases, with 18 bases remaining between them. CDR3 size: 17 residues. This CDR3 is CASTRWAGPAGANVLTF. The DNA of the CDR3 is TGTGCCAGCACTCGCTGGGCCGGGCCCGCTGGGGCCAACGTCCTGACTTTC. Looking up the rest from reference TRBV7-8 and TRBJ2-6 gives the full variable domain: GAGVSQSPRYKVAKRGQDVALRCDPISGHVSLFWYQQALGQGPEFLTYFQNEAQLDKSGLPSDRFFAERPEGSVSTLKIQRTQQEDSAVYLCASTRWAGPAGANVLTFGAGSRLTVL.